Sequencing of this TCR beta chain was carried out in a study of vaccination and CD4 T cells after COVID-19. Study-level background: It was a median 101 days after diagnosis, with a range of 35 to 161, that post-COVID samples were drawn. Median time from second vaccine dose to sampling was about 77 days (14 to 241).

Each CDR3 protein gets one entry after TCRdb re-called the PCR reads with MiXCR. The sample consists of 25,000 to 35,000 distinct CDR3 sequences, roughly 50% of them appearing once. V dropped 1 base and J dropped 4 bases, with 3 bases sitting between them. The CDR3 is 12 residues long. Germline lookup yields CDR1 SGHVS and CDR2 FNYEAQ. Note on this clonotype: With a much larger clone just one base away, this may be a read error.

This sample's time point: late sampling 161 to 241 days after vaccination in three convalescent patients. This TCR came from a human donor who had recovered from COVID-19. The sample in question was CD4+ T cells from blood, obtained about 7 months after SARS-CoV-2 vaccination. The chain uses TRBV7-6 and TRBJ2-3; D gene unclear. The CDR3 spells CASSLGADTQYF. CDR3 nucleotides: TGTGCCAGCAGCTTAGGGGCAGATACGCAGTATTTT.